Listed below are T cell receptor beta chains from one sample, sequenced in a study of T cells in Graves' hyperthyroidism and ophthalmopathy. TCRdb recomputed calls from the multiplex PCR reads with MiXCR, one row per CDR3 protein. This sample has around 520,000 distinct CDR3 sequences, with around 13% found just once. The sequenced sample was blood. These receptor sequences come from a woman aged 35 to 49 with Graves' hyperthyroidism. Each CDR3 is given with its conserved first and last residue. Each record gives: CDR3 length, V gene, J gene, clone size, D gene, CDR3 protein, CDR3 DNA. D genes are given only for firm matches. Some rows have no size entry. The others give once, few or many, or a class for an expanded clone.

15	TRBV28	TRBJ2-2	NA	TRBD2	CASSSSGSKTGELFF	TGTGCCAGCAGCTCCAGCGGGAGTAAAACCGGGGAGCTGTTTTTT
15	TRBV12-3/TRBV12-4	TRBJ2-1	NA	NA	CASTSPRSSYNEQFF	TGTGCCAGCACGTCCCCGCGGAGCTCCTACAATGAGCAGTTCTTC
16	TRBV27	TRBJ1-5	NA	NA	CASSFGTEGSNQPQHF	TGTGCCAGCAGCTTTGGGACTGAGGGTAGCAATCAGCCCCAGCATTTT
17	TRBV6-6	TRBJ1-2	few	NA	CASSYSSRGRSYYGYTF	TGTGCCAGCAGTTACTCTAGTAGGGGGAGGTCATACTATGGCTACACCTTC
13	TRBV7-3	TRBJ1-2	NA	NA	CASSLNSDYGYTF	TGTGCCAGCAGCTTAAACAGCGACTATGGCTACACCTTC
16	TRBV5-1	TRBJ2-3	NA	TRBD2	CASREASGTSTDTQYF	TGCGCCAGCAGGGAAGCTAGCGGGACTAGCACAGATACGCAGTATTTT
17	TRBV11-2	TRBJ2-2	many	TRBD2	CASSLDRGGPAPGELFF	TGTGCCAGCAGCTTAGATAGGGGAGGGCCGGCCCCCGGGGAGCTGTTTTTT
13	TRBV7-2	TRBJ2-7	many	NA	CASNRTRYDEQYF	TGTGCCAGCAACCGTACCAGGTACGACGAGCAGTACTTC
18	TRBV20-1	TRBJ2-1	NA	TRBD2	CSAVGLAGVSSSYNEQFF	TGCAGTGCTGTTGGACTAGCGGGAGTGTCCTCCTCCTACAATGAGCAGTTCTTC
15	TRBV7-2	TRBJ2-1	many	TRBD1	CASSYGQGVVNEQFF	TGTGCCAGCAGCTATGGACAGGGGGTAGTCAATGAGCAGTTCTTC
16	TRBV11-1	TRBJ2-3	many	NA	CASSSPGSVSTDTQYF	TGTGCCAGCAGCTCTCCGGGTTCCGTCAGCACAGATACGCAGTATTTT
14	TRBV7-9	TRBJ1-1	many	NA	CASSPRQQATEAFF	TGTGCCAGCAGCCCTAGACAGCAGGCCACTGAAGCTTTCTTT
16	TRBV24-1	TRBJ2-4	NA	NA	CATSDTGDLAKNIQYF	TGTGCCACCAGTGATACAGGAGACCTAGCCAAAAACATTCAGTACTTC
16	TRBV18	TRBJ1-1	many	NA	CASSPTGTGWNTEAFF	TGTGCCAGCTCACCCACCGGTACAGGGTGGAACACTGAAGCTTTCTTT
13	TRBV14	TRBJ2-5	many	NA	CASSHFLGETQYF	TGTGCCAGCAGCCATTTTCTCGGGGAGACCCAGTACTTC
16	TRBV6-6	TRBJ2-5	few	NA	CASSYSAENIQETQYF	TGTGCCAGCAGTTACTCGGCGGAGAATATCCAAGAGACCCAGTACTTC
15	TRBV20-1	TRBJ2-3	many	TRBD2	CSARGLAGGPDTQYF	TGCAGTGCTCGTGGACTAGCGGGAGGGCCGGATACGCAGTATTTT
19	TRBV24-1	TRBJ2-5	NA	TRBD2	CATSDSLSSSGSSSETQYF	TGTGCCACCAGTGATTCTTTATCATCGAGCGGGAGTAGTTCAGAGACCCAGTACTTC
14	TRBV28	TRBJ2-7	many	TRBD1	CASRTGETGYEQYF	TGTGCCAGCAGGACAGGGGAGACAGGCTACGAGCAGTACTTC
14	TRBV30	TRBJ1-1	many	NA	CAWSVLGRGTEAFF	TGTGCCTGGAGTGTACTCGGCAGGGGCACTGAAGCTTTCTTT
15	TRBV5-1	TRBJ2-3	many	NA	CASSLEGRGWDTQYF	TGCGCCAGCAGCTTGGAGGGCCGGGGTTGGGATACGCAGTATTTT
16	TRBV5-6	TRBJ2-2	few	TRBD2	CASSRTSGTNTGELFF	TGTGCCAGCAGCAGGACTAGCGGGACGAACACCGGGGAGCTGTTTTTT
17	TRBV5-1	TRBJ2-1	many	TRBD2	CASSTTKTSSSYNEQFF	TGCGCCAGCAGCACTACCAAGACTAGCAGCTCCTACAATGAGCAGTTCTTC
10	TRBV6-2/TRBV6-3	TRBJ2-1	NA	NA	CASKDNEQSF	TGTGCCAGCAAGGACAATGAGCAGTCCTTC
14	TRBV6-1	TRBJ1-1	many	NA	CASILGQSNTEAFF	TGTGCCAGCATTCTCGGACAGTCGAACACTGAAGCTTTCTTT
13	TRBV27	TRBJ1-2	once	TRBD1	CASSLQGARGYTF	TGTGCCAGCAGTTTGCAGGGGGCGCGTGGCTACACCTTC